This passage covers 7 T cell receptor beta chains from one sample sequenced in a study of beta chain features in type 1 diabetes. Expressed TCRB transcripts were sequenced because the entire RNA isolate underwent reverse transcription. TCRdb's table, derived via immunoSEQ multiplex PCR, lists solely in-frame clones and lacks some. The data show a few hundred thousand clones, around 13% seen once. Sequenced sample: naive CD4+ T cells from blood. The receptors come from a man aged 30-40 years in good health.

In its sample, this clone was seen a few times. The CDR3 nucleotides are TGTGCCAGCAGCGTCCGACTAGCGGCCACAGATACGCAGTATTTT. It specifies CASSVRLAATDTQYF. This chain connects TRBV9 to TRBJ2-3, with 9 bases that match TRBD2. J gave up 2 bases and V 2 bases, and 3 bases lay outside the gene matches. CDR3 length: 15 amino acids. Germline-derived CDR1 and CDR2 are SGDLS and YYNGEE.

This chain connects TRBV5-4 to TRBJ2-3; 9 positions agree with TRBD2. Trimming removed 0 bases from V and 4 bases from J; junction bases left unmatched: 6. Germline V gene data show CDR1 as SGHNT and CDR2 as YYREEE (reference sequence). This CDR3 region has 16 residues. CDR3 nucleotide sequence: TGTGCCAGCAGCTTGGCCCCGGCGGGAGGGCCAGATACGCAGTATTTT. It codes for CASSLAPAGGPDTQYF.

The table lists this clone with a few counts. This chain connects TRBV18 to TRBJ1-2; D is ambiguous. The CDR3 sequence is 13 residues long. V was pared by 3 bases and J by 5 bases, with 10 bases between. CDR1 is KGHSH and CDR2 is LQKENI in the germline V gene. CDR3 in DNA: TGTGCCAGCTCACCCAAGACGGTGTATGGCTACACCTTC. Protein: CASSPKTVYGYTF.

The rearrangement joins TRBV4-1 to TRBJ2-7, with 7 bases that match TRBD2. V lost 2 bases, J lost 7 bases, and 8 bases stayed unmatched. Germline V gives CDR1 MGHRA, CDR2 YSYEKL. The CDR3 is made up of 14 amino acids. The CDR3 sequence: CASSQNAGVGEQYV. CDR3 coding DNA: TGCGCCAGCAGCCAAAATGCGGGAGTAGGGGAGCAGTACGTC.

This clone occurred a few times. The chain employs TRBV2 and TRBJ2-1; 11 bases align to TRBD2. The CDR3 consists of 16 residues. Germline-derived CDR1 and CDR2 are SNHLY and FYNNEI. The J segment lost 4 bases and the V segment lost 6 bases, leaving 8 bases of the junction unmatched. CDR3 bases: TGTGCCAGCAGGGGACTAGCGGAAGGACGGTACAATGAGCAGTTCTTC. Translated, it gives CASRGLAEGRYNEQFF. The entire variable domain, with the rest obtained from reference TRBV2 and TRBJ2-1, is as follows: EPEVTQTPSHQVTQMGQEVILRCVPISNHLYFYWYRQILGQKVEFLVSFYNNEISEKSEIFDDQFSVERPDGSNFTLKIRSTKLEDSAMYFCASRGLAEGRYNEQFFGPGTRLTVL.

A few counts support this clone. The CDR3 nucleotides are TGCAGCGTTGCTGTCACCGGGGAGCTGTTTTTT. Translating it yields CSVAVTGELFF. The chain carries TRBV29-1 and TRBJ2-2; no definite D call. Trimming took 4 bases from V and 4 from J, leaving 4 bases between them. Germline V gene lookup returns CDR1 SQVTM and CDR2 ANQGSEA. The CDR3 runs 11 residues.

This clone was counted only a few times. J is TRBJ1-2 and V is TRBV6-1; D gene uncertain. Germline CDR1 and CDR2: MNHNS and SASEGT. V gave up 6 bases and J gave up 6 bases, with 11 bases separating them. This CDR3 comprises 12 residues. CDR3 DNA sequence: TGTGCCAGCAGGGGGTCATACGATGGCTACACCTTC. It is translated as CASRGSYDGYTF.